This TCR beta chain derives from a study of OX40 agonist ivuxolimab in advanced cancers. In the study overall: The study enrolled dose-escalation patients with hepatocellular carcinoma, melanoma, renal cell or head and neck cancer. Three patients showed partial responses: one hepatocellular carcinoma and two cutaneous melanoma cases.

The repertoire was sequenced with immunoSEQ multiplex PCR; TCRdb's copy has only in-frame clones and lacks some. Here the sample spans about 56,000 clones, 65% to 90% being singletons. As concerns this clone: The antigen is unknown.

Overall study findings and caveats: In CD8+ T cells, expanded clones were on average more numerous than in CD4+.

Sequencing used CD4+ or CD8+ T cells sorted from blood, obtained in a trial of the OX40 agonist ivuxolimab. This TCR was recovered from an adult with an advanced solid tumor such as melanoma, head and neck, liver or kidney cancer.

CDR3 sequence: CASSYSRQMDQPQHF. For the CDR3, the DNA is TGTGCCAGCAGTTACTCGAGGCAGATGGATCAGCCCCAGCATTTT. The chain combines TRBV6-6 with TRBJ1-5; D remains unclear. The CDR3 has 15 amino acids. The V end was cut by 0 bases, the J end by 5 bases, with 11 bases between. Germline V gives CDR1 MNHNY, CDR2 SVGAGI (reference sequence).